The 28 T cell receptor beta chains reported below all come from one sample, sequenced in a study of blood T cell repertoires in COVID-19. Profiling relied on immunoSEQ multiplex PCR, and the TCRdb table lists in-frame clones only, not all of them. The data hold 99,000 or so clones, with approximately 78% observed a single time. Sequencing input: peripheral blood. The origin of the receptors is a woman older than 75 with acute or convalescent COVID-19.

The rearrangement links TRBV7-2 to TRBJ2-2, with TRBD2 matching 7 bases. The CDR3 has 16 amino acids. J gave up 6 bases and V 1 base, and 8 bases lay outside the gene matches. Germline-derived CDR1 and CDR2 are SGHTA and FQGNSA. The CDR3 region has the DNA TGTGCCAGCAGCTTAGGTGGGACTAATTTCCCCGGGGAGCTGTTTTTT. Amino acid sequence: CASSLGGTNFPGELFF.

CDR3 coding DNA: TGTGCCAGCAGCCGGTCCGGGACTACTCCAGAGAATGAGCAGTTCTTC. It encodes CASSRSGTTPENEQFF. The chain carries TRBV7-2 and TRBJ2-1, with TRBD2 matching over 7 bases. Germline trimming cut 5 bases from V and 7 bases from J; bases unmatched to any gene: 14. Germline CDR1 and CDR2: SGHTA and FQGNSA. The CDR3 consists of 16 residues. Looking up the rest from reference TRBV7-2 and TRBJ2-1 gives the full variable domain: GAGVSQSPSNKVTEKGKDVELRCDPISGHTALYWYRQSLGQGLEFLIYFQGNSAPDKSGLPSDRFSAERTGGSVSTLTIQRTQQEDSAVYLCASSRSGTTPENEQFFGPGTRLTVL.

The chain carries TRBV29-1 and TRBJ1-2; D uncertain. This CDR3 spans 13 amino acids. Trimming left V 2 bases short and J 0 bases short, with 7 bases between. The germline CDR1 and CDR2 sequences are SQVTM and ANQGSEA. CDR3 sequence: CSVESSSNYGYTF. For the CDR3, the DNA is TGCAGCGTTGAATCTTCCTCTAACTATGGCTACACCTTC. The entire variable domain, with the rest obtained from reference TRBV29-1 and TRBJ1-2, is as follows: SAVISQKPSRDICQRGTSLTIQCQVDSQVTMMFWYRQQPGQSLTLIATANQGSEATYESGFVIDKFPISRPNLTFSTLTVSNMSPEDSSIYLCSVESSSNYGYTFGSGTRLTVV.

V usage is TRBV11-3 and J usage is TRBJ1-1; 9 bases match TRBD1. This CDR3 contains 14 residues. CDR1 and CDR2 from the germline V gene are SGHNT and YENEEA. With 5 bases clipped from V and 4 bases from J, the junction kept 5 bases outside the gene matches. This chain's CDR3 is CASSRAQGATEAFF. For the CDR3, the DNA is TGTGCCAGCAGCCGAGCACAGGGGGCCACTGAAGCTTTCTTT.

This sequence joins TRBV19 and TRBJ1-2; 7 nucleotides match TRBD1. This CDR3 is 14 amino acids long. V was clipped by 4 bases and J by 7 bases; unmatched bases: 9. From germline, CDR1 is LNHDA and CDR2 SQIVND (reference sequence). In DNA form, the CDR3 reads TGTGCCAGTAGTACCCGGGGGCAGGGGGTTGGCTACACCTTC. Amino acids: CASSTRGQGVGYTF. The variable domain in full, with the rest retrieved from reference TRBV19 and TRBJ1-2, is DGGITQSPKYLFRKEGQNVTLSCEQNLNHDAMYWYRQDPGQGLRLIYYSQIVNDFQKGDIAEGYSVSREKKESFPLTVTSAQKNPTAFYLCASSTRGQGVGYTFGSGTRLTVV.

The genes are TRBV5-6 and TRBJ1-6, with TRBD1 as a possible D gene (6 bases). Germline-derived CDR1 and CDR2 are SGHDT and YYEEEE. Deletions cut 6 bases from V and 0 bases from J, with 7 bases between. This CDR3 is built from 14 residues. This CDR3 reads CASTDSSYNSPLHF. The DNA of the CDR3 is TGTGCCAGCACGGACAGCTCCTATAATTCACCCCTCCACTTT. Full variable domain (outside the CDR3, taken from reference TRBV5-6 and TRBJ1-6): DAGVTQSPTHLIKTRGQQVTLRCSPKSGHDTVSWYQQALGQGPQFIFQYYEEEERQRGNFPDRFSGHQFPNYSSELNVNALLLGDSALYLCASTDSSYNSPLHFGNGTRLTVT.

This clone was seen a handful of times. The chain couples TRBV19 to TRBJ2-4, with 7 bases matching TRBD1. CDR3 length: 16 amino acids. Germline V CDR1 and CDR2: LNHDA, SQIVND (reference sequence). Trimming cost V 3 bases and J 4 bases; bases outside gene matches: 9. For the CDR3, the DNA is TGTGCCAGTAGTATGACACTTTGGGGACAGAAAAACATTCAGTACTTC. It encodes CASSMTLWGQKNIQYF. The full variable domain, with the rest looked up from reference TRBV19 and TRBJ2-4, is DGGITQSPKYLFRKEGQNVTLSCEQNLNHDAMYWYRQDPGQGLRLIYYSQIVNDFQKGDIAEGYSVSREKKESFPLTVTSAQKNPTAFYLCASSMTLWGQKNIQYFGAGTRLSVL.

Remarks on this clone: This sample includes further DNA sequences coding for the same CDR3. Here the CDR3 DNA reads TGCGCCAGCAGCCTCGGACTAGCTGGAGGGGAGACCCAGTACTTC. This sequence encodes CASSLGLAGGETQYF. This chain joins TRBV5-1 and TRBJ2-5; 8 positions match TRBD2. V shed 4 bases, J shed 5 bases, and the junction held 10 bases outside the gene matches. The CDR3 totals 15 residues. Germline loops: CDR1 SGHRS, CDR2 YFSETQ.

J is TRBJ2-1 and V is TRBV27; D gene unclear. Germline V gene lookup returns CDR1 MNHEY and CDR2 SMNVEV (reference sequence). Trimming left V 4 bases short and J 1 base short, with 8 bases between. The length of the CDR3 is 14 residues. CDR3 protein: CASSSAASYNEQFF. CDR3 nucleotide sequence: TGTGCCAGCAGTTCCGCGGCGTCCTACAATGAGCAGTTCTTC.

The J gene is TRBJ2-7, the V gene TRBV7-8; D call uncertain. Trimming took 5 bases from V and 7 from J, leaving 9 bases between them. Germline CDR1 is SGHVS and CDR2 is FQNEAQ. This CDR3 is 11 amino acids long. The CDR3 sequence is CASSRSWEQYF. CDR3 in DNA: TGTGCCAGCAGCCGAAGCTGGGAGCAGTACTTC.

The chain employs TRBV3-1 (or the pseudogene TRBV3-2) and TRBJ2-5; no clear D. This CDR3 is built from 14 residues. V lost 1 base to trimming and J lost 1 base, with 7 bases between them. Germline-derived CDR1 and CDR2 are LGHDT and YNNKEL (reference sequence). CDR3 DNA: TGTGCCAGCAGCCAAGTCAGCGCCCAAGAGACCCAGTACTTC. As protein: CASSQVSAQETQYF.

The chain carries TRBV20-1 and TRBJ1-1; D perhaps matches TRBD1 (5 bases). The CDR3 runs to 11 residues. The germline V gene has CDR1 DFQATT and CDR2 SNEGSKA (reference sequence). The V end lost 6 bases, the J end lost 3 bases, and 8 bases lay between the germline ends. The CDR3 loop reads CSARADTEAFF. CDR3 DNA: TGCAGTGCCAGGGCCGACACTGAAGCTTTCTTT.

The genes are TRBV6-1 and TRBJ2-3, with TRBD2 identical over 7 bases. Looked up from germline, CDR1 is MNHNS and CDR2 is SASEGT. CDR3 size: 15 residues. The V and J ends lost 0 bases and 8 bases, in that order; junction bases with no gene match: 8. The CDR3 loop reads CASSEAWGGPSTQYF. The CDR3 DNA reads TGTGCCAGCAGTGAAGCTTGGGGAGGGCCCTCTACGCAGTATTTT.

The rearrangement uses TRBV7-2 and TRBJ2-2, with TRBD2 matching 8 bases. The CDR3 consists of 17 residues. CDR1 is SGHTA and CDR2 is FQGNSA in the germline V gene. Trimming took 5 bases from V and 2 from J; bases not matched to a gene: 10. The CDR3 loop is CASSPGPSGYNTGELFF. The CDR3 nucleotides are TGTGCCAGCAGCCCAGGCCCTAGCGGGTATAACACCGGGGAGCTGTTTTTT.

This rearrangement joins TRBV7-9 to TRBJ2-1; D is possibly TRBD2 (6 bases). Trimming removed 2 bases from V and 4 bases from J, with 9 bases in between. Germline values: CDR1 SEHNR, CDR2 FQNEAQ (reference sequence). This CDR3 contains 14 residues. The CDR3 DNA follows: TGTGCCAGCAGCTTAACGGGAGAATACAATGAGCAGTTCTTC. Translated, it gives CASSLTGEYNEQFF. The full variable domain, completed using reference TRBV7-9 and TRBJ2-1, is DTGVSQNPRHKITKRGQNVTFRCDPISEHNRLYWYRQTLGQGPEFLTYFQNEAQLEKSRLLSDRFSAERPKGSFSTLEIQRTEQGDSAMYLCASSLTGEYNEQFFGPGTRLTVL.

This sequence joins TRBV7-9 and TRBJ1-1; D call uncertain. CDR1 is SEHNR, CDR2 FQNEAQ, per germline (reference sequence). The CDR3 is made up of 15 amino acids. Between the trimmed V and J ends, which lost 3 bases and 1 base, there was a span of 12 bases. CDR3 DNA sequence: TGTGCCAGCAGCTTTTCGTACAGCACGAACACTGAAGCTTTCTTT. Translated, it gives CASSFSYSTNTEAFF.

The gene calls are TRBV25-1 and TRBJ2-2; D is possibly TRBD2 (5 bases). This CDR3 is built from 16 residues. The germline V gene encodes CDR1 MGHDK and CDR2 SYGVNS. Deletions cut 1 base from V and 4 bases from J, with 13 bases between. In nucleotides, the CDR3 is TGTGCCAGCAGTGAATCACCAGACCTAGCCACCGGGGAGCTGTTTTTT. It yields the protein CASSESPDLATGELFF. The complete variable domain, with remaining parts taken from reference TRBV25-1 and TRBJ2-2, reads EADIYQTPRYLVIGTGKKITLECSQTMGHDKMYWYQQDPGMELHLIHYSYGVNSTEKGDLSSESTVSRIRTEHFPLTLESARPSHTSQYLCASSESPDLATGELFFGEGSRLTVL.

The rearrangement uses TRBV6-2 or TRBV6-3 and TRBJ2-2, with 13 bases lining up with TRBD2. The CDR3 runs 16 residues. Germline V lookup: CDR1 MNHEY, CDR2 SVGEGT. With 2 bases clipped from V and 6 bases from J, the junction kept 3 bases outside the gene matches. CDR3 sequence (DNA): TGTGCCAGCAGTTACCGACTAGCGGGAGGCCCCGGGGAGCTGTTTTTT. Protein product: CASSYRLAGGPGELFF.

The chain recombines TRBV5-5 with TRBJ2-5, with a possible D match to TRBD2 (7 bases). Trimming left V 4 bases short and J 2 bases short, with 15 bases between. CDR3 length equals 15 residues. The V gene's germline CDR1 is SGHKS and CDR2 YYEKEE (reference sequence). The CDR3 sequence: CASSRQEGGQETQYF. The CDR3 DNA follows: TGTGCCAGCAGCCGACAAGAGGGGGGGCAAGAGACCCAGTACTTC. Using reference TRBV5-5 and TRBJ2-5 for the parts outside the CDR3, the full variable domain is DAGVTQSPTHLIKTRGQQVTLRCSPISGHKSVSWYQQVLGQGPQFIFQYYEKEERGRGNFPDRFSARQFPNYSSELNVNALLLGDSALYLCASSRQEGGQETQYFGPGTRLLVL.

The CDR3 nucleotides are TGTGCCAGCAGCCCCGGGGTGAACACTGAAGCTTTCTTT. Translating gives CASSPGVNTEAFF. The chain has TRBV5-6 and TRBJ1-1; D is unclear. This CDR3 has 13 amino acids. Trimming stripped 4 bases from V and 0 bases from J, with 7 bases between. From germline, CDR1 is SGHDT and CDR2 YYEEEE.

The chain is built from TRBV27 and TRBJ1-2, with no clear D. Germline values: CDR1 MNHEY, CDR2 SMNVEV (reference sequence). The ends were cut back, 2 bases at V and 8 bases at J, with 15 bases in the middle. The CDR3 has 14 residues. CDR3 in DNA: TGTGCCAGCAGTTTAAGGACCGGGGTGAACGGCTACACCTTC. Translating gives CASSLRTGVNGYTF.

The sample holds a few counts of this clone. The genes are TRBV9 and TRBJ1-2; 7 nucleotides agree with TRBD1. With V trimmed by 6 bases and J by 4 bases, 6 bases remained unmatched. The CDR3 extends over 13 amino acids. CDR1 is SGDLS and CDR2 is YYNGEE in the germline V gene. The CDR3 spells CASNDAGGYGYTF. For the CDR3, the DNA is TGTGCCAGCAACGATGCAGGGGGCTATGGCTACACCTTC.

This sequence joins TRBV7-9 and TRBJ2-2; 8 nucleotides line up with TRBD1. The trim removed 5 bases at V and 7 bases at J, leaving 6 bases unmatched. The CDR3 runs to 14 residues. Per the germline V gene, CDR1 is SEHNR and CDR2 is FQNEAQ (reference sequence). CDR3 DNA sequence: TGTGCCAGCAGCCATCCAGGGGGCGGCGGGGAGCTGTTTTTT. Protein: CASSHPGGGGELFF.

J is TRBJ2-7 and V is TRBV6-4; 12 positions agree with TRBD2. The CDR3 covers 15 residues. CDR1 is MRHNA and CDR2 is SNTAGT in the germline V gene. The V and J ends lost 5 bases and 1 base, in that order; junction bases with no gene match: 3. The CDR3 is CASSTTSGGSYEQYF. DNA for the CDR3: TGTGCCAGCAGTACGACTAGCGGGGGATCCTACGAGCAGTACTTC.

This clone has a single count. The V call is TRBV20-1, the J call TRBJ1-2, with TRBD1 as a possible D gene (6 bases). Between the trimmed V and J ends, which lost 4 bases and 5 bases, there was a span of 8 bases. The V gene's germline CDR1 is DFQATT and CDR2 SNEGSKA (reference sequence). The CDR3 has 11 amino acids. The CDR3 sequence is CSANGQYGYTF. The DNA of the CDR3 is TGCAGTGCTAACGGACAGTATGGCTACACCTTC.

The chain is built from TRBV7-9 and TRBJ2-7; TRBD1 is a possible D gene (5 bases). Looked up from germline, CDR1 is SEHNR and CDR2 is FQNEAQ (reference sequence). The CDR3 contains 12 residues. Trimming removed 4 bases at V and 3 bases at J, with 7 bases between. Here the CDR3 reads CASSYDSYEQYF. The CDR3 nucleotides are TGTGCCAGCAGCTACGACAGCTACGAGCAGTACTTC. The full variable domain, rest sourced from reference TRBV7-9 and TRBJ2-7, is DTGVSQNPRHKITKRGQNVTFRCDPISEHNRLYWYRQTLGQGPEFLTYFQNEAQLEKSRLLSDRFSAERPKGSFSTLEIQRTEQGDSAMYLCASSYDSYEQYFGPGTRLTVT.

The chain couples TRBV6-1 to TRBJ1-2; D unclear. V shed 2 bases and J shed 3 bases, with 19 bases lying between them. The CDR3 runs to 17 residues. Per the germline V gene, CDR1 is MNHNS and CDR2 is SASEGT. This CDR3 reads CASSEHGMLFFDYGYTF. CDR3 bases: TGTGCCAGCAGTGAACACGGGATGCTCTTCTTTGACTATGGCTACACCTTC.

CDR3 sequence: CASSPGEQGPTYNEQFF. As DNA, the CDR3 is TGTGCCAGCAGCCCCGGGGAACAGGGTCCTACCTACAATGAGCAGTTCTTC. V gene TRBV11-3 combines with J gene TRBJ2-1; D is perhaps TRBD1 (6 bases). V shed 5 bases and J shed 2 bases, with 19 bases lying between them. Germline-derived CDR1 and CDR2 are SGHNT and YENEEA. CDR3 length: 17 amino acids.